These 3 T cell receptor beta chains share one sample of origin, sequenced in a study of glioma-infiltrating T cells after dendritic cell vaccination. Libraries were prepared by immunoSEQ multiplex PCR; TCRdb keeps only in-frame clonotypes and omits some of them. This table has 20,000 to 25,000 clones, 60% to 85% appearing once. Material: blood, obtained before dendritic cell vaccination. These receptors were obtained from a human donor with glioblastoma.

This clone showed up just a few times. The gene calls are TRBV5-1 and TRBJ2-7, with 9 bases aligning to TRBD2. The CDR3 is made up of 15 amino acids. The V and J ends lost 0 bases and 3 bases, in that order; junction bases with no gene match: 4. Germline CDR1 reads SGHRS; CDR2 reads YFSETQ. As DNA, the CDR3 is TGCGCCAGCAGCTTGGTTGCGGGAGGGAACTACGAGCAGTACTTC. Residues: CASSLVAGGNYEQYF.

The rearrangement uses TRBV27 and TRBJ2-2; D may be TRBD1 (5 bases). The germline CDR1 and CDR2 sequences are MNHEY and SMNVEV (reference sequence). The CDR3 length is 13 residues. V was pared by 4 bases and J by 6 bases, with 9 bases between. The CDR3 protein is CASSSLGPGELFF. For the CDR3, the DNA is TGTGCCAGCAGTTCCTTGGGGCCCGGGGAGCTGTTTTTT.

The chain couples TRBV29-1 to TRBJ1-1; D is perhaps TRBD1 (6 bases). The CDR3 runs to 11 residues. V lost 7 bases to trimming and J lost 6 bases, with 12 bases between them. Per germline, CDR1 SQVTM and CDR2 ANQGSEA. The CDR3 loop reads CSAGADSEAFF. In DNA, the CDR3 is TGCAGCGCAGGGGCGGACTCTGAAGCTTTCTTT.